One and the same sample provided the 30 T cell receptor beta chains below, sequenced in a study of blood T cell repertoires in COVID-19. Profiling relied on immunoSEQ multiplex PCR, and the TCRdb table lists in-frame clones only, not all of them. The sample includes some 200,000 clones, under 85% of them seen just once. Sequencing was carried out using peripheral blood. These receptors came from a woman aged 25 to 39 with COVID-19, enrolled during active disease.

The chain recombines TRBV30 with TRBJ1-1, with TRBD1 matching 7 bases. With V trimmed by 8 bases and J by 0 bases, 3 bases remained unmatched. Germline CDR1 and CDR2: GTSNPN and SVGIG (reference sequence). This CDR3 is 12 amino acids long. The CDR3 is CARDSMNTEAFF. CDR3 bases: TGTGCCCGGGACAGCATGAACACTGAAGCTTTCTTT.

This sequence joins TRBV6-5 and TRBJ1-1, with 9 bases fitting TRBD1. V shed 10 bases and J 7 bases; nucleotides not matched to a gene: 13. The CDR3 has 14 amino acids. Per germline, CDR1 MNHEY and CDR2 SVGAGI. The CDR3 DNA sequence: TGTGCCACGACCCTAGGGACAGGGAAAAGTGAAGCTTTCTTT. This translates into CATTLGTGKSEAFF.

In its sample, this clone was seen a few times. The same CDR3 arises from other DNA sequences in this sample as well. The chain joins TRBV3-1 (or the pseudogene TRBV3-2) to TRBJ2-1, with 8 bases fitting TRBD1. Trimming at V came to 0 bases and at J to 7 bases, leaving 8 bases not matched to a gene. Germline V gene lookup returns CDR1 LGHDT and CDR2 YNNKEL (reference sequence). The CDR3 spans 16 residues. The CDR3 loop is CASSQEIPGGGNEQFF. The CDR3 bases are TGTGCCAGCAGCCAAGAGATCCCAGGGGGCGGGAATGAGCAGTTCTTC.

The genes are TRBV6-5 and TRBJ1-6, with 8 bases matching TRBD1. V dropped 6 bases and J dropped 14; count of bases not matched to a gene: 12. The CDR3 totals 14 residues. CDR1 is MNHEY and CDR2 is SVGAGI in the germline V gene. CDR3 in amino acids: CASSLTGENWALHF. The CDR3 nucleotides are TGTGCCAGCAGCCTGACAGGGGAGAATTGGGCCCTCCACTTT.

This sequence joins TRBV19 and TRBJ1-3; D perhaps matches TRBD1 (6 bases). Trimming took 6 bases from V and 4 from J, leaving 19 bases between them. CDR1 is LNHDA, CDR2 SQIVND, per germline (reference sequence). This CDR3 comprises 16 residues. The CDR3 nucleotides read TGTGCCAGTAGCCCCCCCGGGGGGGCTGAAGGAAACACCATATATTTT. It specifies CASSPPGGAEGNTIYF.

The J gene is TRBJ2-5, the V gene TRBV9, with 11 bases fitting TRBD2. V was pared by 3 bases and J by 5 bases, with 12 bases of the junction left unmatched. The CDR3 sequence is 17 residues long. Germline CDR1 SGDLS, CDR2 YYNGEE. The CDR3 region has the DNA TGTGCCAGCAGCGGCGGGACTAGCGGTCAGACATGGGAGACCCAGTACTTC. It encodes CASSGGTSGQTWETQYF.

The genes are TRBV25-1 and TRBJ2-3; D call uncertain. The V end was cut by 11 bases, the J end by 2 bases, with 5 bases between. Germline V gives CDR1 MGHDK, CDR2 SYGVNS. The CDR3 sequence is 10 residues long. The CDR3 sequence is CASLTDTQYF. CDR3 sequence (DNA): TGTGCCTCCCTCACAGATACGCAGTATTTT. The complete variable domain, with remaining parts taken from reference TRBV25-1 and TRBJ2-3, reads EADIYQTPRYLVIGTGKKITLECSQTMGHDKMYWYQQDPGMELHLIHYSYGVNSTEKGDLSSESTVSRIRTEHFPLTLESARPSHTSQYLCASLTDTQYFGPGTRLTVL.

This chain uses TRBV20-1 with TRBJ2-3; 7 bases align to TRBD2. The CDR3 has 15 amino acids. V dropped 6 bases and J dropped 2; count of bases not matched to a gene: 11. Germline V lookup: CDR1 DFQATT, CDR2 SNEGSKA (reference sequence). The CDR3 bases are TGCAGTGCCAGTCCCCTAGCGGCGACCACAGATACGCAGTATTTT. Protein: CSASPLAATTDTQYF.

The count of this clone is one. The V and J genes are TRBV5-4 and TRBJ2-7; TRBD1 matches 7 bases. Germline-derived CDR1 and CDR2 are SGHNT and YYREEE (reference sequence). V was pared by 4 bases and J by 6 bases, with 10 bases of the junction left unmatched. This CDR3 is 14 amino acids long. CDR3 bases: TGTGCCAGCAGCCTGACAGGGAAGGGTGGCGAGCAGTACTTC. Amino acid sequence: CASSLTGKGGEQYF.

The J gene is TRBJ2-7, the V gene TRBV3-1 (or the pseudogene TRBV3-2), with 13 positions matching TRBD2. This CDR3 contains 15 residues. Germline lookup yields CDR1 LGHDT and CDR2 YNNKEL (reference sequence). The junction had 5 bases not matched to a gene; V was cut back by 5 bases and J by 4 bases. In DNA form, the CDR3 reads TGTGCCAGCAGCTTGGGACTAGCGGGGCCGTACGAGCAGTACTTC. The encoded protein is CASSLGLAGPYEQYF.

Only one count was recorded for this clone. V and J are TRBV7-2 and TRBJ2-7; TRBD2 agrees at 8 bases. This CDR3 comprises 15 residues. Germline V gives CDR1 SGHTA, CDR2 FQGNSA. Trimming took 5 bases from V and 3 from J; bases not matched to a gene: 9. The CDR3 DNA reads as TGTGCCAGCAGCCCAGCAGCGGGGGCCGGCTACGAGCAGTACTTC. This sequence encodes CASSPAAGAGYEQYF.

The chain has TRBV6-6 and TRBJ2-7; D not resolved. V was shortened by 4 bases and J by 1 base, with 11 bases between the two germline ends. The CDR3 is 14 residues long. Looked up from germline, CDR1 is MNHNY and CDR2 is SVGAGI (reference sequence). CDR3 residues: CASSSPPGSYEQYF. In DNA form, the CDR3 reads TGTGCCAGCAGTTCGCCACCGGGTTCCTACGAGCAGTACTTC.

The chain couples TRBV5-1 to TRBJ2-5; TRBD1 matches 9 bases. The junction had 6 bases not matched to a gene; V was cut back by 4 bases and J by 2 bases. Germline lookup yields CDR1 SGHRS and CDR2 YFSETQ. This CDR3 spans 15 amino acids. DNA of the CDR3: TGCGCCAGCAGCGGATGGACAGGGGCACAAGAGACCCAGTACTTC. This codes for CASSGWTGAQETQYF.

The chain recombines TRBV3-1 (or the pseudogene TRBV3-2) with TRBJ1-2; 11 bases match TRBD1. The V segment lost 4 bases and the J segment 4 bases; nucleotides outside the gene matches: 5. The CDR3 extends over 15 amino acids. Germline values: CDR1 LGHDT, CDR2 YNNKEL (reference sequence). In DNA, the CDR3 is TGTGCCAGCAGCCGGGGGACAGGGGGTCGCTATGGCTACACCTTC. Translated: CASSRGTGGRYGYTF.

This sequence joins TRBV11-2 and TRBJ1-5; 9 nucleotides line up with TRBD1. CDR3 length: 14 residues. Germline CDR1 and CDR2: SGHAT and FQNNGV. Losses at the gene ends were 5 bases for V and 3 bases for J; bases not matched to a gene: 2. The CDR3 loop reads CASSRDRANQPQHF. The CDR3 DNA follows: TGTGCCAGCAGCCGGGACAGGGCCAATCAGCCCCAGCATTTT.

V usage is TRBV9 and J usage is TRBJ2-7; the match to TRBD2 covers 7 bases. The CDR3 extends over 15 amino acids. Germline trimming cut 4 bases from V and 2 bases from J; bases unmatched to any gene: 9. Germline CDR1 and CDR2: SGDLS and YYNGEE. Here the CDR3 DNA reads TGTGCCAGCAGCCCTCGGGACTACTCAACCTACGAGCAGTACTTC. Its translation: CASSPRDYSTYEQYF.

This clone showed up just once. The rearrangement uses TRBV6-4 and TRBJ2-3, with TRBD2 identical over 7 bases. The CDR3 contains 16 residues. Looked up from germline, CDR1 is MRHNA and CDR2 is SNTAGT. Losses at the gene ends were 4 bases for V and 3 bases for J; bases not matched to a gene: 10. CDR3 coding DNA: TGTGCCAGCAGTGTTCTTGGGGGAGGGCCGACAGATACGCAGTATTTT. Its protein product is CASSVLGGGPTDTQYF.

The chain employs TRBV7-2 and TRBJ2-1; D unresolved. Germline V gene sequence: CDR1 SGHTA, CDR2 FQGNSA. The CDR3 spans 13 residues. V was shortened by 2 bases and J by 4 bases, with 6 bases between the two germline ends. DNA of the CDR3: TGTGCCAGCAGCTTATCCAGATACAATGAGCAGTTCTTC. The encoded protein is CASSLSRYNEQFF.

In its sample, this clone was seen once. CDR3 sequence reads: CASSLLLAGALEPGELFF. As DNA, the CDR3 is TGCGCCAGCAGCTTGCTTCTAGCGGGAGCTCTGGAACCCGGGGAGCTGTTTTTT. The V gene is TRBV5-1, the J gene TRBJ2-2; TRBD2 aligns across 10 bases. The CDR3 has 18 residues. In germline, CDR1 is SGHRS, CDR2 YFSETQ. V lost 1 base, J lost 6 bases, and 12 bases stayed unmatched.

This chain uses TRBV15 with TRBJ1-2; 7 bases are a match to TRBD1. In germline, CDR1 is LNHNV, CDR2 YYDKDF (reference sequence). The CDR3 contains 14 residues. Trimming at V came to 2 bases and at J to 8 bases, leaving 8 bases not matched to a gene. Written as DNA, the CDR3 is TGTGCCACCAGCAGAAGGACCACAGGGGACGGCTACACCTTC. It translates to CATSRRTTGDGYTF.

The genes are TRBV11-2 and TRBJ2-7; 7 nucleotides align to TRBD1. Germline V gene lookup returns CDR1 SGHAT and CDR2 FQNNGV. The CDR3 is 15 residues long. The V segment lost 5 bases and the J segment 3 bases; nucleotides outside the gene matches: 10. CDR3 coding DNA: TGTGCCAGCAGCCATATTCCCGGGACAGTCTACGAGCAGTACTTC. It codes for CASSHIPGTVYEQYF.

The CDR3 spells CASSLAGKEAYGYTF. CDR3 nucleotides: TGTGCCAGCAGCTTAGCGGGAAAGGAGGCCTATGGCTACACCTTC. The rearrangement joins TRBV7-9 to TRBJ1-2, with D unresolved. The V gene lost 0 bases and the J gene lost 4 bases, with 12 bases spanning the gap. The CDR3 has 15 amino acids. Looked up from germline, CDR1 is SEHNR and CDR2 is FQNEAQ (reference sequence).

This clone was seen a single time. The chain recombines TRBV9 with TRBJ1-2; D is uncertain. CDR3 length: 13 amino acids. The V end was cut by 2 bases, the J end by 8 bases, with 13 bases between. In germline, CDR1 is SGDLS, CDR2 YYNGEE. The CDR3 sequence: CASSVRDLGGYTF. CDR3 sequence (DNA): TGTGCCAGCAGCGTTCGGGATTTGGGGGGCTACACCTTC.

The CDR3 loop is CASSPGGHYSYNEQFF. CDR3 nucleotides: TGTGCCAGTAGCCCTGGGGGACACTACTCCTACAATGAGCAGTTCTTC. The chain employs TRBV19 and TRBJ2-1, with D possibly being TRBD1 (6 bases). The CDR3 has 16 residues. V dropped 6 bases and J dropped 0 bases, with 15 bases sitting between them. Germline loops: CDR1 LNHDA, CDR2 SQIVND (reference sequence). Supplemented by reference TRBV19 and TRBJ2-1, the full variable domain reads DGGITQSPKYLFRKEGQNVTLSCEQNLNHDAMYWYRQDPGQGLRLIYYSQIVNDFQKGDIAEGYSVSREKKESFPLTVTSAQKNPTAFYLCASSPGGHYSYNEQFFGPGTRLTVL.

V and J are TRBV9 and TRBJ2-3; D might be TRBD2 (5 bases). Germline V lookup: CDR1 SGDLS, CDR2 YYNGEE. The CDR3 consists of 15 residues. With 6 bases removed from V and 2 bases from J, the gap between germline ends came to 16 bases. The CDR3 loop reads CASTSTGSSTDTQYF. CDR3 sequence (DNA): TGTGCCAGCACCTCTACGGGGTCCTCCACAGATACGCAGTATTTT.

V usage is TRBV19 and J usage is TRBJ2-2; 7 bases agree with TRBD1. J gave up 6 bases and V 10 bases, and 17 bases lay outside the gene matches. Germline loops: CDR1 LNHDA, CDR2 SQIVND (reference sequence). The length of the CDR3 is 16 residues. This CDR3 is CATKTLIRGTSGELFF. CDR3 coding DNA: TGTGCCACCAAGACCCTTATCAGGGGGACGTCCGGGGAGCTGTTTTTT.

The chain couples TRBV3-1 (or the pseudogene TRBV3-2) to TRBJ2-7; D may be TRBD2 (5 bases). The CDR3 sequence is 12 residues long. Looked up from germline, CDR1 is LGHDT and CDR2 is YNNKEL (reference sequence). V was pared by 4 bases and J by 3 bases, with 7 bases between. The CDR3 DNA is TGTGCCAGCAGCCTAGGAGGCTACGAGCAGTACTTC. It encodes CASSLGGYEQYF.

This clone came up once. V gene TRBV7-9 combines with J gene TRBJ1-4; D is perhaps TRBD1 (5 bases). Trimming left V 1 base short and J 14 bases short, with 14 bases between. The CDR3 sequence is 13 residues long. Germline V lookup: CDR1 SEHNR, CDR2 FQNEAQ (reference sequence). The CDR3 reads CASSLEGRVRLFF. The CDR3 DNA reads TGTGCCAGCAGCTTAGAAGGCAGGGTGAGGCTGTTTTTT.

CDR3 amino acids: CASSLRAGAGEAFF. The CDR3 coding sequence is TGTGCCAGCAGCTTAAGGGCGGGGGCTGGTGAAGCTTTCTTT. The chain has TRBV7-9 and TRBJ1-1; TRBD1 is a possible D gene (6 bases). The germline CDR1 and CDR2 sequences are SEHNR and FQNEAQ (reference sequence). The CDR3 loop spans 14 amino acids. Trimming removed 2 bases from V and 7 bases from J, with 14 bases in between.

V usage is TRBV3-1 (or the pseudogene TRBV3-2) and J usage is TRBJ1-6, with D unresolved. The germline V gene encodes CDR1 LGHDT and CDR2 YNNKEL (reference sequence). The ends were cut back, 3 bases at V and 8 bases at J, with 17 bases in the middle. The CDR3 has 16 residues. The CDR3 sequence: CASSQFPASYDSPLHF. The CDR3 DNA is TGTGCCAGCAGCCAGTTTCCAGCGTCTTACGATTCACCCCTCCACTTT.